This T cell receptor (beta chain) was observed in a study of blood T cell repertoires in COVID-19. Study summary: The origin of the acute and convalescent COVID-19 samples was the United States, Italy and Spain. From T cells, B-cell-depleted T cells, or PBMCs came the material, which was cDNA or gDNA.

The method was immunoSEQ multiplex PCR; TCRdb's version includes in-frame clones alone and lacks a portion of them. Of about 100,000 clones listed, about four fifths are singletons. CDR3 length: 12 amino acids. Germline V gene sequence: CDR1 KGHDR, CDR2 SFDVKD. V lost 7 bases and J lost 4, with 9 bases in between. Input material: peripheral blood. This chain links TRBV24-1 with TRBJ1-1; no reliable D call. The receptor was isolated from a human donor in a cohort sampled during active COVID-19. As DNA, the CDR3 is TGTGCCACCAGGGGCCTGACCACTGAAGCTTTCTTT. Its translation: CATRGLTTEAFF.